The following is a T cell receptor (beta chain) sequence with its context. As yet, its antigen is unknown. The data belong to a study of shared clonotypes between healthy human individuals. Study-level points and caveats: Some clonotypes were shared by all four sorted-subset donors, while others were not shared. The non-shared ones had lower generation probabilities than the shared ones.

Several immunoSEQ plates held equal portions of the genomic DNA taken from each subset. 150 to 250 ng DNA, approximately 30,000 T cell genomes, went into each sorted-subset replicate PCR. Source study methods: Without quality scores, immunoSEQ junctional reads could not be filtered like full-length reads. TCRdb keeps only in-frame clones here, not all; method: immunoSEQ multiplex PCR. V, J and clone size reflect that table, while D and trimming were determined from the DNA. Of under 2.5 million clones in the sample, just under 95% were seen once. The germline V gene encodes CDR1 SGHDT and CDR2 YYEEEE. The CDR3 is 16 amino acids. The V gene end was trimmed by 1 base and the J gene end by 3 bases; junction bases not matched to a gene: 10.

Specimen: naive CD4+ T cells from PBMCs. The subset: CD45RA+ positively selected. The genes are TRBV5-6 and TRBJ2-7, with 7 bases lining up with TRBD2. The origin of this receptor is a man aged 18 to 30 in good health. Some clones in this sample may be carry-over from other donors' samples. The CDR3 spells CASSLLGPGGSYEQYF. CDR3 DNA sequence: TGTGCCAGCAGCTTGTTGGGGCCTGGCGGGAGCTACGAGCAGTACTTC.